This T cell receptor beta chain was profiled in a study of chemoradiotherapy in HPV16-positive cancers. Across the whole study: Two HPV16-positive patients' cells yielded candidate HPV-specific clones and common motifs.

CDR1 is GTSNPN, CDR2 SVGIG, per germline (reference sequence). V lost 5 bases and J 0 bases, leaving 14 bases between the germline ends. The CDR3 runs to 15 residues. Samples were taken several times over chemoradiotherapy. Details on this clone: Its antigen is undetermined.

The study's findings and limits: During treatment, candidate HPV-specific clones and E7-related motifs expanded in tumor. The functional HPV-specific definition rests on just a couple of HPV16-positive patients.

Some clones are missing from TCRdb's copy, which holds only in-frame ones; the method was immunoSEQ multiplex PCR. The sample lists approximately 11,000 clones; roughly 86% were seen once. J is TRBJ2-4 and V is TRBV30; D is uncertain. This clonotype was sampled from a human donor with HPV-associated anogenital cancer. The sample was blood, taken from a patient who underwent chemoradiotherapy. The CDR3 reads CAWAPGASAKNIQYF. The CDR3 DNA is TGTGCCTGGGCGCCGGGCGCATCAGCCAAAAACATTCAGTACTTC. The whole variable domain, remainder taken from reference TRBV30 and TRBJ2-4, is SQTIHQWPATLVQPVGSPLSLECTVEGTSNPNLYWYRQAAGRGLQLLFYSVGIGQISSEVPQNLSASRPQDRQFILSSKKLLLSDSGFYLCAWAPGASAKNIQYFGAGTRLSVL.